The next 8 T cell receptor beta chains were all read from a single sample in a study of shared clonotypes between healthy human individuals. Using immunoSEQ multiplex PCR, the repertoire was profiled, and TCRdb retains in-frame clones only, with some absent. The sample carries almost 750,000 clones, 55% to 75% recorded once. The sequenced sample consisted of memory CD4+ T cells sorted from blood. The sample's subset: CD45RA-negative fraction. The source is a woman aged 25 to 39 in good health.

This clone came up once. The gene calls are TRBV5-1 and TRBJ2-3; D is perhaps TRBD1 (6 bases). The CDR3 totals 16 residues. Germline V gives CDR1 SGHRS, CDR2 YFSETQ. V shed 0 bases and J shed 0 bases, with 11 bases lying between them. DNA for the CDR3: TGCGCCAGCAGCTTGGGGACAGATACTAGCACAGATACGCAGTATTTT. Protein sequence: CASSLGTDTSTDTQYF.

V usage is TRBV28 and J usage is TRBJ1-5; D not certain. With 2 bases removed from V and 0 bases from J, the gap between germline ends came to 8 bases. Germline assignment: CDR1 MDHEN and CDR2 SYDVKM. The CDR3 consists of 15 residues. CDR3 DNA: TGTGCCAGCAGTTTAAACAGATATAGCAATCAGCCCCAGCATTTT. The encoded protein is CASSLNRYSNQPQHF.

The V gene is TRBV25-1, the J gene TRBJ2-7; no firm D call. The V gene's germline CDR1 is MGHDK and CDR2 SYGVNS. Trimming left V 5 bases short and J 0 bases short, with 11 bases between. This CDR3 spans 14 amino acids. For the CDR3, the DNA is TGTGCCAGCAGTCCACCCAGTCGCTCCTACGAGCAGTACTTC. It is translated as CASSPPSRSYEQYF.

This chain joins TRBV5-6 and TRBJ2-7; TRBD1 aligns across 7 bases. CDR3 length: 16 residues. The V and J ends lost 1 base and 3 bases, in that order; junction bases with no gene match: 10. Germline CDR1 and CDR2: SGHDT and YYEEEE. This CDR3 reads CASSLLGGQLNYEQYF. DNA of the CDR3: TGTGCCAGCAGCTTGTTAGGGGGACAGTTAAACTACGAGCAGTACTTC.

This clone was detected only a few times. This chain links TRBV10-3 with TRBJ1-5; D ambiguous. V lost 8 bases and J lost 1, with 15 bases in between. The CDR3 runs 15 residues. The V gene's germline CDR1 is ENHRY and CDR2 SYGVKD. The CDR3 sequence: CAIAPGGQSNQPQHF. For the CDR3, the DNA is TGTGCCATCGCTCCTGGTGGGCAGAGCAATCAGCCCCAGCATTTT.

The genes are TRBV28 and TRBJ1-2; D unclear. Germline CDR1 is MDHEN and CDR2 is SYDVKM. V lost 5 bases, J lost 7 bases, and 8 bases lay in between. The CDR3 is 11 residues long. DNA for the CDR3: TGTGCCAGCAGTGAATATGGTGGCTACACCTTC. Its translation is CASSEYGGYTF.

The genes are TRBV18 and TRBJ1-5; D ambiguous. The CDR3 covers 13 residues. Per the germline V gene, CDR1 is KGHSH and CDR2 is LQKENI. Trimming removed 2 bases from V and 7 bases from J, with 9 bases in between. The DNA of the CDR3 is TGTGCCAGCTCACCAATAAATCGGCAGCCCCAGCATTTT. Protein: CASSPINRQPQHF. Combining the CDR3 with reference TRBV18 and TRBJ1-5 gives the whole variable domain NAGVMQNPRHLVRRRGQEARLRCSPMKGHSHVYWYRQLPEEGLKFMVYLQKENIIDESGMPKERFSAEFPKEGPSILRIQQVVRGDSAAYFCASSPINRQPQHFGDGTRLSIL.

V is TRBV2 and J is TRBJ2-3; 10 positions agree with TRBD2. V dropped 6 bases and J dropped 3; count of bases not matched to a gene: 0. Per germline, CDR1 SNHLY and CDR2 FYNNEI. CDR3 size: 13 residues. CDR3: CASRGLATDTQYF. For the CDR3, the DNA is TGTGCCAGCAGGGGACTAGCGACAGATACGCAGTATTTT.